This entry lists 26 T cell receptor beta chains sequenced from one sample in a study of response to subunit inactivated influenza vaccine. One entry per CDR3 protein, called by TCRdb with MiXCR from the RT-PCR reads. The sample gives approximately 520,000 distinct CDR3 sequences, about 25% of which show up once; 1.9% is in the top ten. The specimen was CD4+ T cells sorted from PBMCs, collected less than 6 days after vaccination. The receptors come from a middle-aged man who received an inactivated influenza vaccine.

Only one count was recorded for this clonotype. The gene calls are TRBV7-9 and TRBJ2-7; 10 bases map to TRBD1. The junction had 11 bases not matched to a gene; V was cut back by 5 bases and J by 7 bases. The V gene's germline CDR1 is SEHNR and CDR2 FQNEAQ (reference sequence). The CDR3 runs 15 residues. The CDR3 DNA follows: TGTGCCAGCAGCCGCCCCGGGACAGGGGAACGGGAGCAGTACTTC. As protein: CASSRPGTGEREQYF.

This rearrangement joins TRBV11-2 to TRBJ2-5; D gene ambiguous. The CDR3 spans 13 residues. Germline V lookup: CDR1 SGHAT, CDR2 FQNNGV. Trimming removed 3 bases at V and 2 bases at J, with 7 bases between. The CDR3 region is CASSFMDQETQYF. As DNA, the CDR3 is TGTGCCAGCAGCTTCATGGATCAAGAGACCCAGTACTTC.

The chain is built from TRBV7-2 and TRBJ1-5, with D unresolved. Trimming removed 4 bases from V and 1 base from J, with 14 bases in between. This CDR3 is built from 16 residues. Germline loops: CDR1 SGHTA, CDR2 FQGNSA. The CDR3 region has the DNA TGTGCCAGCAGCTCTAGTGGGGTTTTAAGCAATCAGCCCCAGCATTTT. Amino acids: CASSSSGVLSNQPQHF.

The genes are TRBV6-5 and TRBJ2-5, with D uncertain. V lost 6 bases to trimming and J lost 5 bases, with 19 bases between them. The CDR3 covers 15 residues. Per the germline V gene, CDR1 is MNHEY and CDR2 is SVGAGI. CDR3 protein: CASSKLETIPETQYF. The CDR3 DNA reads as TGTGCCAGCAGCAAGCTCGAGACGATCCCCGAGACCCAGTACTTC.

A few counts support this clonotype. CDR3 loop: CASSYSPTAGTGGDEQYF. The CDR3, as DNA: TGTGCCAGCAGTTACTCACCGACTGCCGGGACAGGGGGCGACGAGCAGTACTTC. This rearrangement joins TRBV6-5 to TRBJ2-7; TRBD1 matches at 12 bases. Germline V CDR1 and CDR2: MNHEY, SVGAGI. The CDR3 length is 18 residues. V lost 0 bases to trimming and J lost 5 bases; unmatched junction nucleotides: 11.

This clonotype was observed a handful of times. The junction does not match germline at one end; this may be a read error. The chain has TRBV20-1 and TRBJ1-4; 8 bases agree with TRBD1. The CDR3 sequence is 17 residues long. Germline CDR1 DFQATT, CDR2 SNEGSKA (reference sequence). CDR3 sequence: CCARDLGRGLDNEKLFF. CDR3 nucleotide sequence: TGCTGTGCTAGAGATCTCGGCAGGGGGCTTGATAATGAAAAACTGTTTTTT.

This chain uses TRBV28 with TRBJ2-1, with D possibly matching TRBD1 (5 bases). V was trimmed by 6 bases and J by 5 bases, leaving 11 bases between them. The CDR3 contains 13 residues. CDR1 MDHEN and CDR2 SYDVKM come from the germline V gene. CDR3 sequence (DNA): TGTGCCAGCAGAAGGGGTTACCACAATGAGCAGTTCTTC. Translated: CASRRGYHNEQFF.

V usage is TRBV28 and J usage is TRBJ2-3, with a tentative D call TRBD1 (6 bases). Germline CDR1 MDHEN, CDR2 SYDVKM. The CDR3 runs 15 residues. The V and J ends lost 3 bases and 0 bases respectively, with 10 bases between them. Written as DNA, the CDR3 is TGTGCCAGCAGTTTCTTGCAGGGGAGCACAGATACGCAGTATTTT. Residues: CASSFLQGSTDTQYF.

This clonotype appeared a few times. The genes are TRBV12-3 or TRBV12-4 and TRBJ2-3, with TRBD2 matching over 10 bases. The CDR3 is 16 amino acids. V lost 6 bases to trimming and J lost 5 bases; unmatched junction nucleotides: 11. CDR3 bases: TGTGCCAGCAGATTCTCTAGCGGGGGAGCAAAAGATACGCAGTATTTT. As protein: CASRFSSGGAKDTQYF.

The gene calls are TRBV6-1 and TRBJ2-1; a weak D match, TRBD2 (5 bases). V lost 6 bases and J 10 bases, leaving 16 bases between the germline ends. Germline loops: CDR1 MNHNS, CDR2 SASEGT. The CDR3 loop spans 13 amino acids. The CDR3 DNA sequence: TGTGCCAGCAGAAAAAACGGACCGGGGGAGCAGTTCTTC. It is translated as CASRKNGPGEQFF.

The V call is TRBV27, the J call TRBJ2-2; D perhaps matches TRBD1 (6 bases). Deletions cut 5 bases from V and 1 base from J, with 14 bases between. The CDR3 is 16 residues long. Germline CDR1 reads MNHEY; CDR2 reads SMNVEV (reference sequence). Written as DNA, the CDR3 is TGTGCCAGCAGTCGAATCCGGGACAAGAACACCGGGGAGCTGTTTTTT. The encoded protein is CASSRIRDKNTGELFF.

The genes are TRBV12-3 or TRBV12-4 and TRBJ2-1; tentative D call: TRBD1 (6 bases). The CDR3 length is 18 residues. V was trimmed by 0 bases and J by 0 bases, leaving 15 bases between them. CDR3 DNA: TGTGCCAGCAGTTTAGCGATGGGGGCGTCCTTCTCCTACAATGAGCAGTTCTTC. As protein: CASSLAMGASFSYNEQFF.

The genes are TRBV7-2 and TRBJ2-3; the D gene is possibly TRBD2 (5 bases). V lost 5 bases, J lost 0 bases, and 18 bases lay in between. The CDR3 is 17 amino acids. The germline V gene encodes CDR1 SGHTA and CDR2 FQGNSA. CDR3 nucleotides: TGTGCCAGCAGCCCCCCCGGGGTAGCCGCTAGCACAGATACGCAGTATTTT. Amino acids: CASSPPGVAASTDTQYF.

The rearrangement uses TRBV4-3 and TRBJ2-7; TRBD2 matches 9 bases. The J segment lost 4 bases and the V segment lost 3 bases, leaving 4 bases of the junction unmatched. The CDR3 covers 14 residues. Germline CDR1 and CDR2: LGHNA and YSLEER. The CDR3 spells CASSQKRGVYEQYF. CDR3 sequence (DNA): TGCGCCAGCAGCCAGAAGCGGGGGGTATACGAGCAGTACTTC.

This clonotype showed up just a few times. The V gene is TRBV15, the J gene TRBJ1-5, with 7 bases lining up with TRBD1. This CDR3 comprises 15 residues. The V gene's germline CDR1 is LNHNV and CDR2 YYDKDF (reference sequence). V dropped 3 bases and J dropped 6; count of bases not matched to a gene: 8. The DNA for the CDR3 is TGTGCCACCAGCAGGGGAGACAGGGAGACTCAGCCCCAGCATTTT. Its translation: CATSRGDRETQPQHF.

The chain carries TRBV7-2 and TRBJ2-1, with D possibly being TRBD2 (6 bases). The V end lost 2 bases, the J end lost 4 bases, and 12 bases lay between the germline ends. Per the germline V gene, CDR1 is SGHTA and CDR2 is FQGNSA. This CDR3 region has 15 residues. CDR3: CASSLYSGEYNEQFF. The CDR3, as DNA: TGTGCCAGCAGCTTATATAGCGGAGAGTACAATGAGCAGTTCTTC.

J is TRBJ2-1 and V is TRBV19; 7 positions match TRBD1. This CDR3 region has 15 residues. CDR1 and CDR2 (germline): LNHDA, SQIVND (reference sequence). V dropped 4 bases and J dropped 1; count of bases not matched to a gene: 4. The CDR3: CASSNRDSSYNEQFF. Here the CDR3 DNA reads TGTGCCAGTAGTAACCGGGACAGTTCCTACAATGAGCAGTTCTTC.

The chain combines TRBV20-1 with TRBJ2-5; 10 positions match TRBD1. Losses at the gene ends were 1 base for V and 1 base for J; bases not matched to a gene: 3. CDR1 is DFQATT, CDR2 SNEGSKA, per germline (reference sequence). There are 15 residues in the CDR3. The CDR3 region has the DNA TGCAGTGCTAGAGGGGGGACAGGGGCCCAAGAGACCCAGTACTTC. Its translation: CSARGGTGAQETQYF.

The chain carries TRBV20-1 and TRBJ2-5; 7 nucleotides agree with TRBD1. Trimming took 0 bases from V and 5 from J; bases not matched to a gene: 9. This CDR3 is 15 amino acids long. Germline CDR1 is DFQATT and CDR2 is SNEGSKA (reference sequence). CDR3 in DNA: TGCAGTGCTAGAGATCTAAGGGGGCGCGGGGAGACCCAGTACTTC. Amino acid sequence: CSARDLRGRGETQYF.

This clonotype was observed a handful of times. V usage is TRBV5-1 and J usage is TRBJ2-6; 11 bases align to TRBD2. J was trimmed by 2 bases and V by 3 bases; bases with no gene match: 16. The CDR3 contains 21 residues. CDR1 and CDR2 from the germline V gene are SGHRS and YFSETQ. The CDR3 DNA reads TGCGCCAGCAGCTCCAATAGCGGGGGGGCCTTATCGTTTGCTGGGGCCAACGTCCTGACTTTC. Protein sequence: CASSSNSGGALSFAGANVLTF.

This clonotype was seen only once. The genes are TRBV4-3 and TRBJ2-2; D is perhaps TRBD1 or TRBD2 (5 bases each). The CDR3 sequence is 15 residues long. CDR1 is LGHNA, CDR2 YSLEER, per germline. Between the trimmed V and J ends, which lost 4 bases and 4 bases, there was a span of 13 bases. The CDR3 DNA reads as TGCGCCAGCAGCCGTGGGGGAGTGGCCACCGGGGAGCTGTTTTTT. The encoded protein is CASSRGGVATGELFF.

V gene TRBV24-1 combines with J gene TRBJ2-2; 12 nucleotides align to TRBD2. The CDR3 contains 16 residues. Germline V gene lookup returns CDR1 KGHDR and CDR2 SFDVKD. V was clipped by 4 bases and J by 7 bases; unmatched bases: 6. The CDR3 sequence: CATSDLGLAGLGELFF. DNA of the CDR3: TGTGCCACCAGTGACCTAGGACTAGCGGGGCTCGGGGAGCTGTTTTTT.

In its sample, this clonotype was seen a few times. This chain links TRBV28 with TRBJ2-1; D gene ambiguous. V lost 1 base, J lost 10 bases, and 8 bases lay in between. Germline CDR1 and CDR2: MDHEN and SYDVKM. The CDR3 totals 12 residues. The CDR3 loop is CASSLYPAEQFF. The CDR3 region has the DNA TGTGCCAGCAGTTTATACCCGGCAGAGCAGTTCTTC.

This clonotype was picked up a small number of times. The rearrangement links TRBV7-9 to TRBJ2-1; D is undetermined. Germline CDR1 and CDR2: SEHNR and FQNEAQ (reference sequence). Trimming pared 3 bases from V and 5 bases from J, leaving 8 bases between. The CDR3 runs to 13 residues. The CDR3 nucleotides read TGTGCCAGCAGCTTGGGAACAAACAATGAGCAGTTCTTC. It encodes CASSLGTNNEQFF.

V is TRBV6-2 or TRBV6-3 and J is TRBJ1-6; D is perhaps TRBD1 (5 bases). Trimming took off 7 bases at V and 10 bases at J, with 14 bases between the two ends. Germline V gene sequence: CDR1 MNHEY, CDR2 SVGEGT. The CDR3 sequence is 13 residues long. The CDR3 region is CASIPARGSPLHF. CDR3 coding DNA: TGTGCCAGCATCCCGGCGAGGGGATCACCCCTCCACTTT.

This chain links TRBV20-1 with TRBJ1-1; TRBD1 might be the D (6 bases). Trimming stripped 3 bases from V and 7 bases from J, with 15 bases between. Germline-derived CDR1 and CDR2 are DFQATT and SNEGSKA (reference sequence). The CDR3 runs to 13 residues. For the CDR3, the DNA is TGCAGTGCTAGGGGAATGACAGGCCTTGAAGCTTTCTTT. The encoded protein is CSARGMTGLEAFF.